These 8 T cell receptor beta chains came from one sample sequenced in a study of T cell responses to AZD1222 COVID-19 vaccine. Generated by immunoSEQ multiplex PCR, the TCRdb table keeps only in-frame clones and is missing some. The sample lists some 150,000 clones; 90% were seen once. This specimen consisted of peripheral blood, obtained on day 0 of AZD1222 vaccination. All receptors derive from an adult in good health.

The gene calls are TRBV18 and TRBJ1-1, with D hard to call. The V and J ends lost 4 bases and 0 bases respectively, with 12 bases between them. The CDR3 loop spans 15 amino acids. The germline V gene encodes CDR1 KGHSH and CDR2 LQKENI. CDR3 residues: CASSRAHPMNTEAFF. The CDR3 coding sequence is TGTGCCAGCTCACGAGCGCACCCTATGAACACTGAAGCTTTCTTT.

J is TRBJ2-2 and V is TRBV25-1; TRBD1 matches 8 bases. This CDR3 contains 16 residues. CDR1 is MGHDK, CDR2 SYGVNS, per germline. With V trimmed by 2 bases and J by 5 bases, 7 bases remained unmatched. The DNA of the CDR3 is TGTGCCAGCAGTGAAGAGGGACAGGTTGGAACCGGGGAGCTGTTTTTT. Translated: CASSEEGQVGTGELFF.

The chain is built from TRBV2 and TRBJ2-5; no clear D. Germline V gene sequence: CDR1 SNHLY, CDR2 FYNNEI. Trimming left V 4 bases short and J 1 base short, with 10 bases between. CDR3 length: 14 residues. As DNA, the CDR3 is TGTGCCAGCAGTGTGTCCCGGACCCAAGAGACCCAGTACTTC. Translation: CASSVSRTQETQYF.

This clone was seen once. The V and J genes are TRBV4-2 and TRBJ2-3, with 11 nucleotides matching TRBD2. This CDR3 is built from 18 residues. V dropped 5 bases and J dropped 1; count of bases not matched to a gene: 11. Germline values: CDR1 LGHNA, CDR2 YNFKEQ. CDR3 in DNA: TGTGCCAGCAGCGACGGGACTAGCGGCCTGAGGGGCACAGATACGCAGTATTTT. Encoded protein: CASSDGTSGLRGTDTQYF.

The CDR3 DNA follows: TGCGCCAGCAGCCAAGAAACACCCACAGATACGCAGTATTTT. Translating it yields CASSQETPTDTQYF. The rearrangement joins TRBV4-1 to TRBJ2-3; D unresolved. Germline-derived CDR1 and CDR2 are MGHRA and YSYEKL. Between the trimmed V and J ends, which lost 0 bases and 2 bases, there was a span of 6 bases. The CDR3 extends over 14 amino acids.

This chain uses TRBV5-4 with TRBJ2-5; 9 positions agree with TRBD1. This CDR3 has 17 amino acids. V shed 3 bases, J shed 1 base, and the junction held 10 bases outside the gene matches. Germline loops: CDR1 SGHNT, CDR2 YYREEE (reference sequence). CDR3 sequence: CASSWETGGWFQETQYF. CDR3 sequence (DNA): TGTGCCAGCAGCTGGGAAACAGGGGGCTGGTTCCAAGAGACCCAGTACTTC.

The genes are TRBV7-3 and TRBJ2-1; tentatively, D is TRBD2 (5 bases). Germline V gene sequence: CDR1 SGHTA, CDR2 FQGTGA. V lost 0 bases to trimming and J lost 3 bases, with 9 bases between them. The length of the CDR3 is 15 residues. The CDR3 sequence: CASSLTMRVYNEQFF. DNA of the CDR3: TGTGCCAGCAGCTTAACGATGAGGGTCTACAATGAGCAGTTCTTC. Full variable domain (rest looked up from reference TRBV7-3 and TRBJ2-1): GAGVSQTPSNKVTEKGKYVELRCDPISGHTALYWYRQSLGQGPEFLIYFQGTGAADDSGLPNDRFFAVRPEGSVSTLKIQRTERGDSAVYLCASSLTMRVYNEQFFGPGTRLTVL.

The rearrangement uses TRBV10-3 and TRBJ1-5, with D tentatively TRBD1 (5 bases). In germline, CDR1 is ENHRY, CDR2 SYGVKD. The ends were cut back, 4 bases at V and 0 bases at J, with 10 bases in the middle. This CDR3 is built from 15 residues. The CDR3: CAISVSGNSNQPQHF. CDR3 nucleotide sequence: TGTGCCATCAGTGTTTCAGGGAATAGCAATCAGCCCCAGCATTTT.